This T cell receptor (beta chain) stems from a study of naive and memory T cell subsets. Points from the study as a whole: Possibly reflecting memory cells re-expressing CD45RA, a few larger clonotypes occurred in naive repertoires, especially CD8.

This clonotype was found a few times. Its specificity is not known. Two oligonucleotides, mixed equimolar, formed the beta constant-region primer covering TRBC1 and TRBC2. The ligated cDNA underwent four PCR rounds using SP2 and nested alpha and beta constant-region primers. One entry per CDR3 protein, called by TCRdb with MiXCR from the UMI-ligation and nested PCR reads. The table has under 150,000 distinct CDR3 sequences, roughly a fifth seen once. Sequencing was done on a sample of naive CD8+ T cells from blood. This TCR was recovered from a human donor in good health.

CDR3 amino acids: CASSLMTGYTQPQHF. CDR3 DNA: TGTGCCAGTAGTTTAATGACAGGGTACACTCAGCCCCAGCATTTT. This chain joins TRBV19 and TRBJ1-5, with 7 positions matching TRBD1. The length of the CDR3 is 15 residues. V shed 5 bases and J 6 bases; nucleotides not matched to a gene: 10. The V gene's germline CDR1 is LNHDA and CDR2 SQIVND (reference sequence).